What follows are 19 T cell receptor beta chains derived from one specimen sequenced in a study of cytomegalovirus exposure and HLA in healthy donors. Sequenced by immunoSEQ multiplex PCR; TCRdb stores in-frame clones only, minus some. The data contain 110,000 or so clones, more than 70% of them singletons. The source material was PBMCs. The receptor set was obtained from a man aged 18-30 years in good health and CMV-seronegative.

The rearrangement uses TRBV27 and TRBJ2-2; 7 bases are shared with TRBD2. CDR3 length: 16 residues. Germline CDR1 reads MNHEY; CDR2 reads SMNVEV (reference sequence). The ends lost 4 bases at V and 0 bases at J; junction bases unmatched: 5. The CDR3 sequence: CASSSAGTTNTGELFF. The CDR3 coding sequence is TGTGCCAGCAGTTCAGCCGGGACTACGAACACCGGGGAGCTGTTTTTT.

This rearrangement joins TRBV7-2 to TRBJ2-2; maybe TRBD1 (5 bases). Trimming shortened V by 6 bases and J by 4 bases, and 18 bases separated the two germline ends. The CDR3 loop spans 16 amino acids. Germline loops: CDR1 SGHTA, CDR2 FQGNSA. In nucleotides, the CDR3 is TGTGCCAGCAGTAGTATCAGGGCGCGTGGCACCGGGGAGCTGTTTTTT. This codes for CASSSIRARGTGELFF.

The rearrangement joins TRBV11-3 to TRBJ2-3; 16 nucleotides match TRBD2. V lost 3 bases and J lost 2; bases outside the gene matches: 2. Germline V gene data show CDR1 as SGHNT and CDR2 as YENEEA. This CDR3 is built from 17 residues. The CDR3 coding sequence is TGTGCCAGCAGCTTGGGACTAGCGGGAGGGGTCACAGATACGCAGTATTTT. Encoded protein: CASSLGLAGGVTDTQYF.

This clone is a singleton in its sample. The chain links TRBV4-1 to TRBJ2-7; a possible D gene is TRBD2 (6 bases). The CDR3 is made up of 15 amino acids. Trimming took 0 bases from V and 2 from J, leaving 11 bases between them. Germline CDR1 reads MGHRA; CDR2 reads YSYEKL. The CDR3 sequence is CASSQDPPGAYEQYF. The DNA for the CDR3 is TGCGCCAGCAGCCAAGATCCCCCGGGGGCCTACGAGCAGTACTTC.

The chain has TRBV5-1 and TRBJ1-1, with D unclear. Trimming removed 0 bases at V and 2 bases at J, with 11 bases between. Germline V gives CDR1 SGHRS, CDR2 YFSETQ. This CDR3 comprises 15 residues. CDR3 DNA: TGCGCCAGCAGCTTGGTCGCCGCAGGTAACACTGAAGCTTTCTTT. Its translation: CASSLVAAGNTEAFF.

The chain has TRBV21-1 and TRBJ1-2; TRBD1 is the table's D call and was not checked against the DNA. TRBV21-1 constitutes a pseudogene. The CDR3 covers 22 residues. This chain's CDR3 is CASSKEEIRVGDRGRLVYGYTF. In DNA form, the CDR3 reads TGTGCCAGCAGCAAAGAGGAAATCCGGGTCGGGGACAGGGGGCGCTTGGTCTATGGCTACACCTTC.

V and J are TRBV27 and TRBJ1-1; maybe TRBD1 (5 bases). With 5 bases removed from V and 0 bases from J, the gap between germline ends came to 22 bases. The CDR3 totals 18 residues. Germline assignment: CDR1 MNHEY and CDR2 SMNVEV (reference sequence). The CDR3 protein is CASSPYSRGMLMNTEAFF. The CDR3 DNA sequence: TGTGCCAGCAGTCCCTATAGTAGGGGTATGCTCATGAACACTGAAGCTTTCTTT.

The chain uses TRBV7-9 and TRBJ2-5; possible D gene TRBD1, 6 bases. Per the germline V gene, CDR1 is SEHNR and CDR2 is FQNEAQ (reference sequence). The CDR3 sequence is 15 residues long. Trimming removed 4 bases from V and 2 bases from J, with 14 bases in between. The CDR3: CASSSRGPGQETQYF. The CDR3 DNA reads as TGTGCCAGCAGCTCCAGGGGCCCGGGGCAAGAGACCCAGTACTTC.

This chain connects TRBV7-2 to TRBJ2-3; 8 nucleotides line up with TRBD2. The CDR3 extends over 16 amino acids. The germline gives CDR1 SGHTA, CDR2 FQGNSA. Unmatched junction bases numbered 10, after V lost 2 bases and J lost 6 bases. Written as DNA, the CDR3 is TGTGCCAGCAGCTTAAGTGCCGGGGGGGCAGGGGATACGCAGTATTTT. Translating it yields CASSLSAGGAGDTQYF.

The chain carries TRBV28 and TRBJ2-3; 12 nucleotides align to TRBD2. Germline CDR1 reads MDHEN; CDR2 reads SYDVKM. V lost 7 bases and J lost 5; bases outside the gene matches: 7. The CDR3 extends over 15 amino acids. The CDR3 region is CASTLAGGPLDTQYF. The CDR3 DNA reads as TGTGCCAGCACCCTAGCGGGGGGGCCGTTAGATACGCAGTATTTT. Looking up the rest from reference TRBV28 and TRBJ2-3 gives the full variable domain: DVKVTQSSRYLVKRTGEKVFLECVQDMDHENMFWYRQDPGLGLRLIYFSYDVKMKEKGDIPEGYSVSREKKERFSLILESASTNQTSMYLCASTLAGGPLDTQYFGPGTRLTVL.

The chain links TRBV7-6 to TRBJ2-7; 7 bases map to TRBD1. The CDR3 consists of 15 residues. Germline lookup yields CDR1 SGHVS and CDR2 FNYEAQ. The J segment lost 2 bases and the V segment lost 5 bases, leaving 9 bases of the junction unmatched. The CDR3 region has the DNA TGTGCCAGCAGCCCCGACAGGGTTCCCACCTACGAGCAGTACTTC. It encodes CASSPDRVPTYEQYF.

The CDR3 region is CSVDRDRETQYF. The CDR3 region has the DNA TGCAGCGTTGACAGGGATCGGGAGACCCAGTACTTC. The J gene is TRBJ2-5, the V gene TRBV29-1; D may be TRBD1 (5 bases). CDR1 and CDR2 (germline): SQVTM, ANQGSEA. V shed 3 bases and J shed 5 bases, with 10 bases lying between them. The CDR3 is 12 residues long.

The chain carries TRBV6-5 and TRBJ1-2; D is uncertain. This CDR3 has 14 amino acids. CDR1 MNHEY and CDR2 SVGAGI come from the germline V gene. Trimming took off 7 bases at V and 0 bases at J, with 12 bases between the two ends. The CDR3 DNA reads as TGTGCCAGCACCTCTAGTTTAGCTAACTATGGCTACACCTTC. Its protein is CASTSSLANYGYTF.

V and J are TRBV14 and TRBJ2-3; 8 bases are a match to TRBD2. Germline trimming cut 1 base from V and 11 bases from J; bases unmatched to any gene: 5. This CDR3 region has 13 residues. CDR1 and CDR2 from the germline V gene are SGHDN and FVKESK. In DNA form, the CDR3 reads TGTGCCAGCAGCCAAGGGACGGGGGGGAGGCAGTATTTT. Its protein product is CASSQGTGGRQYF.

This chain joins TRBV28 and TRBJ1-5; D gene uncertain. V lost 2 bases, J lost 6 bases, and 17 bases lay in between. CDR1 and CDR2 from the germline V gene are MDHEN and SYDVKM. The CDR3 runs 16 residues. The CDR3 sequence: CASSLRRVPLLQPQHF. In DNA form, the CDR3 reads TGTGCCAGCAGTTTACGACGGGTACCCTTGCTTCAGCCCCAGCATTTT.

The gene calls are TRBV4-1 and TRBJ2-7; 9 nucleotides agree with TRBD1. V gave up 0 bases and J gave up 2 bases; unmatched junction bases: 14. The CDR3 consists of 19 residues. The germline CDR1 and CDR2 sequences are MGHRA and YSYEKL. CDR3 region: CASSQDAGQGGRVTYEQYF. The CDR3 DNA is TGCGCCAGCAGCCAAGATGCGGGACAGGGAGGCCGAGTCACCTACGAGCAGTACTTC.

The chain is built from TRBV5-4 and TRBJ1-1; the D is unclear. CDR1 is SGHNT and CDR2 is YYREEE in the germline V gene (reference sequence). Trimming pared 3 bases from V and 8 bases from J, leaving 17 bases between. This CDR3 is built from 14 residues. CDR3 in DNA: TGTGCCAGCAGCTCGCCGGGAAGATCTGAAGAAGCTTTCTTT. The encoded protein is CASSSPGRSEEAFF.

V usage is TRBV2 and J usage is TRBJ2-7, with D possibly matching TRBD2 (5 bases). Trimming cost V 6 bases and J 5 bases, with 23 bases left between them. Germline lookup yields CDR1 SNHLY and CDR2 FYNNEI. This CDR3 has 16 residues. The CDR3 DNA follows: TGTGCCAGCAGGACGAACACTAGAACTACCGGGGACGAGCAGTACTTC. This codes for CASRTNTRTTGDEQYF.

The J gene is TRBJ2-7, the V gene TRBV25-1; 9 positions agree with TRBD1. The CDR3 totals 16 residues. V lost 6 bases to trimming and J lost 4 bases; unmatched junction nucleotides: 13. CDR1 is MGHDK, CDR2 SYGVNS, per germline. Here the CDR3 reads CASRTRLGQGLYEQYF. For the CDR3, the DNA is TGTGCCAGCAGGACCAGGTTAGGACAGGGGTTGTACGAGCAGTACTTC.